What follows are 9 T cell receptor beta chains derived from one specimen sequenced in a study of shared clonotypes between healthy human individuals. Using immunoSEQ multiplex PCR, the repertoire was profiled, and TCRdb retains in-frame clones only, with some absent. The profile shows just over 2,000,000 clones, 85% to 95% of them singletons. The material sequenced was naive CD4+ T cells sorted from blood. Subset described: CD45RA+ positively selected. The receptors stem from a man younger than 30 in good health.

The rearrangement joins TRBV5-1 to TRBJ2-2; D gene uncertain. This CDR3 contains 14 residues. The germline gives CDR1 SGHRS, CDR2 YFSETQ. V lost 2 bases, J lost 7 bases, and 12 bases lay in between. CDR3 nucleotide sequence: TGCGCCAGCAGCTTTAAGACACCGGGCGGGGAGCTGTTTTTT. This gives the protein CASSFKTPGGELFF.

The chain recombines TRBV10-3 with TRBJ1-2, with D unresolved. The germline gives CDR1 ENHRY, CDR2 SYGVKD. CDR3 size: 13 residues. Deletions cut 6 bases from V and 5 bases from J, with 13 bases between. The CDR3 is CAIRQAGGYGYTF. The DNA for the CDR3 is TGTGCCATCAGGCAAGCGGGAGGGTATGGCTACACCTTC.

The chain couples TRBV12-5 to TRBJ2-3; the D is unclear. V was pared by 6 bases and J by 2 bases, with 3 bases between. Germline V gives CDR1 LGHNT, CDR2 FRNRAP. This CDR3 spans 11 amino acids. The CDR3 sequence: CASGITDTQYF. CDR3 DNA sequence: TGTGCTAGTGGAATCACAGATACGCAGTATTTT.

The chain employs TRBV18 and TRBJ1-1; possible D gene TRBD1, 5 bases. The CDR3 runs 14 residues. V lost 3 bases to trimming and J lost 1 base, with 9 bases between them. Germline assignment: CDR1 KGHSH and CDR2 LQKENI. The CDR3 DNA reads TGTGCCAGCTCACCGGGGGTCCCGAACACTGAAGCTTTCTTT. Translated, it gives CASSPGVPNTEAFF.

The J gene is TRBJ2-7, the V gene TRBV30, with D uncertain. Trimming cost V 2 bases and J 5 bases, with 19 bases left between them. CDR1 GTSNPN and CDR2 SVGIG come from the germline V gene (reference sequence). The CDR3 is 15 residues long. This CDR3 reads CAWSPALWSLDEQYF. CDR3 nucleotides: TGTGCCTGGAGTCCAGCCCTATGGTCCCTGGACGAGCAGTACTTC.

The rearrangement joins TRBV10-3 to TRBJ2-7; 13 bases line up with TRBD2. This CDR3 has 14 amino acids. Germline V CDR1 and CDR2: ENHRY, SYGVKD. After removal of 11 bases from V and 3 bases from J, the junction contained 7 bases not matched to a gene. CDR3 nucleotides: TGTGCCGCCCGCGGGACTAGCGGGAACTACGAGCAGTACTTC. Translation gives CAARGTSGNYEQYF.

The rearrangement uses TRBV5-3 and TRBJ1-2, with D perhaps TRBD1 (6 bases). Being an ORF, TRBV5-3 has a function that is uncertain. Trimming cost V 1 base and J 4 bases, with 11 bases left between them. This CDR3 is 14 amino acids long. Here the CDR3 DNA reads TGTGCCAGAAGCTTGCGGGGGCGTTGCTATGGCTACACCTTC. Residues: CARSLRGRCYGYTF.

This chain links TRBV9 with TRBJ2-1; D gene uncertain. The CDR3 extends over 16 amino acids. Germline CDR1 reads SGDLS; CDR2 reads YYNGEE. Trimming pared 0 bases from V and 1 base from J, leaving 11 bases between. CDR3 sequence: CASSVGTEASYNEQFF. In nucleotides, the CDR3 is TGTGCCAGCAGCGTAGGAACAGAAGCATCCTACAATGAGCAGTTCTTC.

The V and J genes are TRBV7-9 and TRBJ1-1; a weak D match, TRBD1 (6 bases). Germline V lookup: CDR1 SEHNR, CDR2 FQNEAQ (reference sequence). Trimming pared 6 bases from V and 2 bases from J, leaving 25 bases between. This CDR3 has 18 residues. CDR3 sequence (DNA): TGTGCCAGCAGTTCTCGAGGACAGACGAAGTGGGTAAACACTGAAGCTTTCTTT. Translating it yields CASSSRGQTKWVNTEAFF.